The 27 T cell receptor beta chains below come from one sample, sequenced in a study of spatial heterogeneity in lung cancer. Using its own MiXCR run on the 5' RACE reads, TCRdb lists one record per CDR3 protein. The sample gives tens of thousands of distinct CDR3 sequences, around 12% of which show up once; just over 40% is in the top ten. Time point defined: sample taken at primary tumor resection. Material: PBMCs, obtained at surgery. The receptors shown here come from a male donor with early-stage non-small cell lung cancer.

This clonotype was seen only a few times. The genes are TRBV7-9 and TRBJ2-1; 7 bases are a match to TRBD2. This CDR3 is 14 amino acids long. The J segment lost 9 bases and the V segment lost 3 bases, leaving 8 bases of the junction unmatched. CDR1 is SEHNR, CDR2 FQNEAQ, per germline (reference sequence). The CDR3 reads CASSFGGSFGEQFF. DNA for the CDR3: TGTGCCAGCAGCTTCGGCGGGAGTTTTGGTGAGCAGTTCTTC. Complete variable domain (other parts from reference TRBV7-9 and TRBJ2-1): DTGVSQNPRHKITKRGQNVTFRCDPISEHNRLYWYRQTLGQGPEFLTYFQNEAQLEKSRLLSDRFSAERPKGSFSTLEIQRTEQGDSAMYLCASSFGGSFGEQFFGPGTRLTVL.

The chain employs TRBV10-2 and TRBJ2-5, with 10 bases fitting TRBD1. V trimming: 8 bases; J trimming: 1 base; junction bases outside the gene matches: 4. The CDR3 runs 14 residues. The germline gives CDR1 WSHSY, CDR2 SAAADI. CDR3 bases: TGCGCCAGCTCAGACAGGGGGCTCCAAGAGACCCAGTACTTC. Protein: CASSDRGLQETQYF.

In its sample, this clonotype was seen a few times. The chain recombines TRBV7-2 with TRBJ2-5, with TRBD2 matching 13 bases. The CDR3 is 15 residues long. CDR1 and CDR2 (germline): SGHTA, FQGNSA. With V trimmed by 3 bases and J by 4 bases, 2 bases remained unmatched. CDR3 sequence: CASSLGLAGPETQYF. The CDR3 bases are TGTGCCAGCAGCTTGGGACTAGCGGGGCCAGAGACCCAGTACTTC.

The genes are TRBV20-1 and TRBJ1-5, with 9 nucleotides matching TRBD1. CDR1 is DFQATT, CDR2 SNEGSKA, per germline (reference sequence). V was pared by 4 bases and J by 7 bases, with 14 bases of the junction left unmatched. The CDR3 contains 16 residues. CDR3 protein: CSAIQPTGGGEQPQHF. In nucleotides, the CDR3 is TGCAGTGCTATCCAGCCGACAGGGGGAGGAGAACAGCCCCAGCATTTT.

The DNA for the CDR3 is TGTGCCAGCAGTCCGGGACAGGGTGAGCTGTTTTTT. Its protein product is CASSPGQGELFF. The rearrangement uses TRBV28 and TRBJ1-4, with 9 bases that match TRBD1. Germline V gene sequence: CDR1 MDHEN, CDR2 SYDVKM. J lost 14 bases, V lost 5 bases, and 6 bases had no gene match. This CDR3 spans 12 amino acids.

This clonotype was counted many times. The chain links TRBV6-2 or TRBV6-3 to TRBJ2-3; 12 nucleotides align to TRBD2. V was pared by 2 bases and J by 5 bases, with 8 bases of the junction left unmatched. This CDR3 is 17 amino acids long. Germline V gene sequence: CDR1 MNHEY, CDR2 SVGEGT. As DNA, the CDR3 is TGTGCCAGCAGTTACCTGGGACTAGCGGGCCGCGGAGATACGCAGTATTTT. Translated, it gives CASSYLGLAGRGDTQYF.

This chain connects TRBV20-1 to TRBJ2-1; D is unresolved. The CDR3 is 14 amino acids. Trimming pared 3 bases from V and 4 bases from J, leaving 13 bases between. Germline V gene data show CDR1 as DFQATT and CDR2 as SNEGSKA (reference sequence). DNA of the CDR3: TGCAGTGCTAGTGGCTCGACCCCTTACAATGAGCAGTTCTTC. Protein product: CSASGSTPYNEQFF.

A few counts support this clonotype. The chain employs TRBV3-1 and TRBJ2-6, with D hard to call. The germline V and J ends were trimmed by 2 bases and 0 bases, with 2 bases remaining between them. This CDR3 comprises 14 residues. Per germline, CDR1 LGHDT and CDR2 YNNKEL (reference sequence). DNA for the CDR3: TGTGCCAGCAGCCAATTCTCTGGGGCCAACGTCCTGACTTTC. The encoded protein is CASSQFSGANVLTF.

This clonotype has a handful of counts. The V gene is TRBV9, the J gene TRBJ2-3, with 9 bases matching TRBD1. Germline CDR1 reads SGDLS; CDR2 reads YYNGEE. V lost 4 bases, J lost 4 bases, and 7 bases stayed unmatched. CDR3 length equals 15 residues. CDR3 bases: TGTGCCAGCAGCACCGGACAGGGGAGGTCAGATACGCAGTATTTT. This sequence encodes CASSTGQGRSDTQYF.

Only a few counts were recorded for this clonotype. The chain has TRBV5-1 and TRBJ1-1; the D gene is possibly TRBD1 (5 bases). The CDR3 loop spans 14 amino acids. Deletions cut 4 bases from V and 5 bases from J, with 15 bases between. Germline loops: CDR1 SGHRS, CDR2 YFSETQ. Here the CDR3 DNA reads TGCGCCAGCAGCACCCGGGACCCCGGAACTGAAGCTTTCTTT. The encoded protein is CASSTRDPGTEAFF.

The chain employs TRBV6-2 or TRBV6-3 and TRBJ2-2; the match to TRBD2 covers 11 bases. J lost 4 bases, V lost 6 bases, and 10 bases had no gene match. Germline assignment: CDR1 MNHEY and CDR2 SVGEGT. This CDR3 has 17 residues. Here the CDR3 reads CASRNPLAGGLTGELFF. DNA for the CDR3: TGTGCCAGCAGGAACCCCCTAGCGGGGGGACTCACCGGGGAGCTGTTTTTT.

In this sample, this clonotype turned up a few times. The genes are TRBV3-1 and TRBJ2-1; 7 positions agree with TRBD2. After removal of 6 bases from V and 9 bases from J, the junction contained 8 bases not matched to a gene. The germline V gene encodes CDR1 LGHDT and CDR2 YNNKEL (reference sequence). The CDR3 runs to 13 residues. This chain's CDR3 is CASRSTSAIEQFF. CDR3 coding DNA: TGTGCCAGCAGGTCCACTAGCGCCATTGAGCAGTTCTTC.

The chain employs TRBV20-1 and TRBJ2-2; D call uncertain. V lost 5 bases to trimming and J lost 2 bases, with 9 bases between them. Germline V CDR1 and CDR2: DFQATT, SNEGSKA (reference sequence). The CDR3 spans 13 residues. In DNA form, the CDR3 reads TGCAGTGCTCCAAGCCGTAACACCGGGGAGCTGTTTTTT. Encoded protein: CSAPSRNTGELFF.

This chain joins TRBV7-8 and TRBJ1-1, with a weak D call TRBD1 (6 bases). Germline loops: CDR1 SGHVS, CDR2 FQNEAQ. Trimming cost V 5 bases and J 5 bases, with 15 bases left between them. The CDR3 covers 14 residues. The CDR3 spells CASSLQGGGTEAFF. CDR3 in DNA: TGTGCCAGCAGCCTACAGGGTGGGGGAACTGAAGCTTTCTTT.

This clonotype was picked up a small number of times. The chain has TRBV5-1 and TRBJ1-3; a weak D match, TRBD1 (6 bases). V lost 3 bases and J lost 1, with 8 bases in between. The CDR3 is 14 amino acids. Germline CDR1 and CDR2: SGHRS and YFSETQ. The chain's CDR3 is CASSSGASGNTIYF. The CDR3 nucleotides are TGCGCCAGCAGCTCAGGGGCATCTGGAAACACCATATATTTT.

This clonotype was picked up a small number of times. This chain joins TRBV29-1 and TRBJ2-3; 7 nucleotides line up with TRBD2. The germline CDR1 and CDR2 sequences are SQVTM and ANQGSEA. J gave up 1 base and V 1 base, and 5 bases lay outside the gene matches. The length of the CDR3 is 15 residues. The CDR3 region has the DNA TGCAGCGTTGAAGGATCCAGCGGGGGCACAGATACGCAGTATTTT. The encoded protein is CSVEGSSGGTDTQYF.

This clonotype was picked up many times. The chain links TRBV7-6 to TRBJ2-1, with TRBD2 identical over 8 bases. The length of the CDR3 is 15 residues. V trimming: 4 bases; J trimming: 3 bases; junction bases outside the gene matches: 5. Germline V lookup: CDR1 SGHVS, CDR2 FNYEAQ. Written as DNA, the CDR3 is TGTGCCAGCAGCTCCGGGACTAGGGTCTACAATGAGCAGTTCTTC. Its translation is CASSSGTRVYNEQFF.

By proportion, this clonotype is large. This sequence joins TRBV12-3 or TRBV12-4 and TRBJ1-2; 7 bases line up with TRBD1. CDR3 length: 14 residues. V dropped 4 bases and J dropped 8; count of bases not matched to a gene: 10. CDR3 region: CASSWVDRAEGYTF. The CDR3 bases are TGTGCCAGCAGTTGGGTCGACAGGGCTGAGGGCTACACCTTC.

This clonotype showed up just a few times. The CDR3 loop reads CSVVRDRGGDEQYF. The DNA for the CDR3 is TGCAGCGTGGTCCGGGACAGGGGAGGCGACGAGCAGTACTTC. J is TRBJ2-7 and V is TRBV29-1, with 10 bases matching TRBD1. In germline, CDR1 is SQVTM, CDR2 ANQGSEA. The CDR3 runs 14 residues. The J segment lost 5 bases and the V segment lost 6 bases, leaving 10 bases of the junction unmatched.

V and J are TRBV11-2 and TRBJ2-1, with D perhaps TRBD2 (6 bases). Germline CDR1 is SGHAT and CDR2 is FQNNGV. The V end lost 1 base, the J end lost 3 bases, and 16 bases lay between the germline ends. The CDR3 is 17 amino acids. The CDR3 here is CASSLGPWGDHYNEQFF. DNA of the CDR3: TGTGCCAGCAGCTTAGGACCGTGGGGGGACCACTACAATGAGCAGTTCTTC.

This clonotype was seen only a few times. The J gene is TRBJ2-1, the V gene TRBV28; 8 nucleotides match TRBD2. With 8 bases clipped from V and 10 bases from J, the junction kept 10 bases outside the gene matches. Germline values: CDR1 MDHEN, CDR2 SYDVKM. This CDR3 has 13 amino acids. In DNA form, the CDR3 reads TGTGCCAGCTCTTTGCGGGGGGAAAGGGAGCAGTTCTTC. Its protein product is CASSLRGEREQFF.

In this sample, this clonotype turned up many times. The V and J genes are TRBV12-3 or TRBV12-4 and TRBJ2-2; D is undetermined. Trimming left V 5 bases short and J 6 bases short, with 13 bases between. This CDR3 has 14 residues. The CDR3 DNA sequence: TGTGCCAGCAGTCCTCCAGAACGGGCCGGGGAGCTGTTTTTT. It is translated as CASSPPERAGELFF.

The chain's CDR3 is CASSLVSAGGRTDTQYF. DNA of the CDR3: TGCGCCAGCAGCTTGGTATCGGCGGGGGGCCGGACAGATACGCAGTATTTT. The chain couples TRBV5-1 to TRBJ2-3; TRBD2 matches at 8 bases. Germline-derived CDR1 and CDR2 are SGHRS and YFSETQ. The CDR3 loop spans 17 amino acids. V shed 0 bases, J shed 3 bases, and the junction held 9 bases outside the gene matches.

The J gene is TRBJ1-1, the V gene TRBV7-2; D gene uncertain. Germline CDR1 and CDR2: SGHTA and FQGNSA. There are 12 residues in the CDR3. V was trimmed by 3 bases and J by 10 bases, leaving 12 bases between them. The CDR3 DNA sequence: TGTGCCAGCAGCTTGTCCACTCCGGGAGCTTTCTTT. As protein: CASSLSTPGAFF.

This clonotype was recorded at least ten times. The chain is built from TRBV15 and TRBJ2-1; maybe TRBD2 (6 bases). V was cut by 0 bases and J by 5 bases, with 14 bases left in between. The CDR3 runs 16 residues. Germline values: CDR1 LNHNV, CDR2 YYDKDF (reference sequence). CDR3 loop: CATSRDGIAVNNEQFF. As DNA, the CDR3 is TGTGCCACCAGCAGAGATGGAATAGCGGTAAACAATGAGCAGTTCTTC.

This clonotype was recorded at least ten times. The chain uses TRBV4-1 and TRBJ1-1, with a weak D call TRBD1 (5 bases). The V and J ends lost 8 bases and 4 bases respectively, with 17 bases between them. Per the germline V gene, CDR1 is MGHRA and CDR2 is YSYEKL. This CDR3 contains 14 residues. The CDR3 spells CASRPFQGGTEAFF. As DNA, the CDR3 is TGCGCCAGCCGTCCCTTTCAGGGAGGCACTGAAGCTTTCTTT.

This sequence joins TRBV20-1 and TRBJ2-3; 8 positions agree with TRBD2. Trimming took 0 bases from V and 7 from J; bases not matched to a gene: 6. Germline V gives CDR1 DFQATT, CDR2 SNEGSKA (reference sequence). The CDR3 totals 14 residues. CDR3 DNA sequence: TGCAGTGCTAGAGATCGGGCTAGCGGGTATACGCAGTATTTT. It yields the protein CSARDRASGYTQYF.